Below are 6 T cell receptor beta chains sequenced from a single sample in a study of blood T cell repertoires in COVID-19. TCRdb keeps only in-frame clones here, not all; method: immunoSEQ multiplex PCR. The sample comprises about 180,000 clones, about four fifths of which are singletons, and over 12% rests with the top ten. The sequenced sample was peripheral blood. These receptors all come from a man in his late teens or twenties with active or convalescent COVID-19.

DNA for the CDR3: TGTGCCAGCAGCGTAGCTATAGGAGGAGAGACCCAGTACTTC. Protein sequence: CASSVAIGGETQYF. The chain carries TRBV9 and TRBJ2-5; possible D gene TRBD2, 5 bases. This CDR3 is 14 amino acids long. Germline V gene lookup returns CDR1 SGDLS and CDR2 YYNGEE. Trimming pared 0 bases from V and 4 bases from J, leaving 10 bases between.

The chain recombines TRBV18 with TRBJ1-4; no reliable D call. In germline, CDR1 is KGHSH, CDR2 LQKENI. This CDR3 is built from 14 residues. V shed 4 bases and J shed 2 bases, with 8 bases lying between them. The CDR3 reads CASSLTETNEKLFF. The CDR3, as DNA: TGTGCCAGCTCACTGACGGAGACTAATGAAAAACTGTTTTTT.

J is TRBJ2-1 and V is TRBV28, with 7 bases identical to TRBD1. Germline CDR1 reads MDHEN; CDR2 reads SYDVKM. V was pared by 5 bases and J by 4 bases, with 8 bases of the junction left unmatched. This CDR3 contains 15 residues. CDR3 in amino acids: CASSPGGQAYNEQFF. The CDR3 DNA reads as TGTGCCAGCAGTCCAGGAGGACAGGCGTACAATGAGCAGTTCTTC.

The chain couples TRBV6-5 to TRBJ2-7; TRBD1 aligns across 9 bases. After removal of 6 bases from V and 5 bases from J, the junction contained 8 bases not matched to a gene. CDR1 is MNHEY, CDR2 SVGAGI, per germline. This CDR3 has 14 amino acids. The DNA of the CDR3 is TGTGCCAGCAGGAACCGGGACAGGGTCCACGAGCAGTACTTC. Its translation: CASRNRDRVHEQYF.

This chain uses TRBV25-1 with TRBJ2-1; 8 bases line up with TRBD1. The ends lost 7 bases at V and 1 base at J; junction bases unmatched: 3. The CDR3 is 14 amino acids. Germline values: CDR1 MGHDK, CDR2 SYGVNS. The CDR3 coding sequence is TGTGCCAGCAATGACAGGGGTTCCTACAATGAGCAGTTCTTC. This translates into CASNDRGSYNEQFF.

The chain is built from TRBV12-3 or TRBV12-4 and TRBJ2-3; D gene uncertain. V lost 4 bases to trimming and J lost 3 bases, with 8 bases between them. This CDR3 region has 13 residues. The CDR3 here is CASSYSGTDTQYF. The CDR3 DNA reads TGTGCCAGCAGTTATTCCGGGACAGATACGCAGTATTTT.